The 9 T cell receptor beta chains listed next were all sequenced from one sample in a study of blood T cell repertoires in COVID-19. TCRdb keeps only in-frame clones here, not all; method: immunoSEQ multiplex PCR. The sample includes roughly 110,000 clones, 70% to 90% of them seen just once. Sequenced input: peripheral blood. The receptors originated from a man aged 35-49 years with active or convalescent COVID-19.

This rearrangement joins TRBV28 to TRBJ1-2; tentatively, D is TRBD1 (6 bases). CDR3 length: 13 amino acids. V was clipped by 3 bases and J by 4 bases, with 9 bases between them. From germline, CDR1 is MDHEN and CDR2 SYDVKM. The CDR3 coding sequence is TGTGCCAGCAGTTTGGCGGGGGCCTATGGCTACACCTTC. Protein: CASSLAGAYGYTF.

The chain joins TRBV6-5 to TRBJ2-7; 11 bases agree with TRBD1. CDR1 MNHEY and CDR2 SVGAGI come from the germline V gene. J lost 4 bases, V lost 7 bases, and 6 bases had no gene match. This CDR3 has 14 residues. The CDR3 DNA reads as TGTGCCAGCATGGAAGGACAGGGGGCATACGAGCAGTACTTC. It translates to CASMEGQGAYEQYF.

The chain combines TRBV6-5 with TRBJ2-3; tentatively, D is TRBD2 (5 bases). This CDR3 is built from 15 residues. Trimming removed 0 bases at V and 4 bases at J, with 11 bases between. Germline V gives CDR1 MNHEY, CDR2 SVGAGI. CDR3 amino acids: CASSYSGSRADTQYF. The DNA of the CDR3 is TGTGCCAGCAGTTACTCCGGGTCGAGGGCAGATACGCAGTATTTT.

V usage is TRBV7-2 and J usage is TRBJ2-7; D may be TRBD1 (6 bases). The ends were cut back, 7 bases at V and 7 bases at J, with 17 bases in the middle. Germline CDR1 and CDR2: SGHTA and FQGNSA. CDR3 length: 13 amino acids. The CDR3 loop is CASTFRQAPEQYF. CDR3 bases: TGTGCCAGCACCTTTAGACAGGCCCCAGAGCAGTACTTC.

J is TRBJ2-7 and V is TRBV18; D call uncertain. Deletions cut 6 bases from V and 0 bases from J, with 6 bases between. Looked up from germline, CDR1 is KGHSH and CDR2 is LQKENI. This CDR3 has 12 amino acids. The CDR3 coding sequence is TGTGCCAGCTCTGACTTCTCCTACGAGCAGTACTTC. Encoded protein: CASSDFSYEQYF.

The chain joins TRBV27 to TRBJ1-2, with 10 bases lining up with TRBD1. CDR3 size: 17 residues. In germline, CDR1 is MNHEY, CDR2 SMNVEV (reference sequence). V shed 2 bases and J 2 bases; nucleotides not matched to a gene: 8. CDR3 bases: TGTGCCAGCAGTTTAAGAAACCCGGGACAGGGGAACTATGGCTACACCTTC. This codes for CASSLRNPGQGNYGYTF.

The chain carries TRBV7-2 and TRBJ1-2, with D tentatively TRBD1 (5 bases). CDR1 and CDR2 (germline): SGHTA, FQGNSA. V lost 5 bases and J lost 2, with 9 bases in between. CDR3 size: 13 residues. CDR3 protein: CASSPGINYGYTF. CDR3 nucleotide sequence: TGTGCCAGCAGCCCAGGGATAAACTATGGCTACACCTTC.

The chain combines TRBV3-1 (or the pseudogene TRBV3-2) with TRBJ1-2; no reliable D call. Trimming left V 2 bases short and J 8 bases short, with 12 bases between. The CDR3 loop spans 13 amino acids. CDR1 is LGHDT, CDR2 YNNKEL, per germline (reference sequence). CDR3 sequence (DNA): TGTGCCAGCAGCCAATACGAGGGTGGAGGCTACACCTTC. Translating it yields CASSQYEGGGYTF.

J is TRBJ2-2 and V is TRBV7-3; no reliable D call. V was pared by 5 bases and J by 0 bases, with 7 bases between. This CDR3 has 14 residues. Germline CDR1 and CDR2: SGHTA and FQGTGA. The CDR3 reads CASSPRANTGELFF. The CDR3 coding sequence is TGTGCCAGCAGCCCCCGGGCGAACACCGGGGAGCTGTTTTTT.